Following are 8 T cell receptor beta chains from one sample sequenced in a study of blood T cell repertoires in COVID-19. The repertoire was sequenced with immunoSEQ multiplex PCR; TCRdb's copy has only in-frame clones and lacks some. The sample consists of hundreds of thousands of clones, more than 85% of them appearing once. The sequencing input was PBMCs or T cells enriched from blood (not recorded which). The receptors come from a woman between 25 and 40 years old who had recovered from COVID-19.

The chain carries TRBV3-1 (or the pseudogene TRBV3-2) and TRBJ1-6; D may be TRBD1 (5 bases). Germline lookup yields CDR1 LGHDT and CDR2 YNNKEL (reference sequence). The length of the CDR3 is 15 residues. The ends were cut back, 3 bases at V and 10 bases at J, with 16 bases in the middle. CDR3 amino acids: CASSHASGRGSPLHF. CDR3 bases: TGTGCCAGCAGCCACGCATCAGGACGGGGGTCACCCCTCCACTTT.

The rearrangement uses TRBV7-2 and TRBJ2-7, with a weak D call TRBD2 (6 bases). CDR1 and CDR2 from the germline V gene are SGHTA and FQGNSA. V dropped 5 bases and J dropped 2 bases, with 16 bases sitting between them. This CDR3 has 15 residues. The CDR3 reads CASSPTYGGTYEQYF. The CDR3 region has the DNA TGTGCCAGCAGCCCAACTTATGGCGGGACCTACGAGCAGTACTTC.

The chain has TRBV27 and TRBJ2-6; 10 bases are shared with TRBD1. With 8 bases clipped from V and 3 bases from J, the junction kept 7 bases outside the gene matches. The CDR3 consists of 16 residues. The germline gives CDR1 MNHEY, CDR2 SMNVEV (reference sequence). CDR3 in DNA: TGTGCCAGCGGCGACAGGGGGCGGGGTGGGGCCAACGTCCTGACTTTC. This sequence encodes CASGDRGRGGANVLTF.

This clone was seen more than once but under ten times. The rearrangement links TRBV7-6 to TRBJ1-6, with D tentatively TRBD1 (5 bases). Germline CDR1 SGHVS, CDR2 FNYEAQ. Trimming took 3 bases from V and 8 from J, leaving 11 bases between them. This CDR3 has 14 residues. CDR3 sequence (DNA): TGTGCCAGCAGCTTTGGGGGAGGGGATTCACCCCTCCACTTT. Its protein product is CASSFGGGDSPLHF. Full variable domain (missing parts from reference TRBV7-6 and TRBJ1-6): GAGVSQSPRYKVTKRGQDVALRCDPISGHVSLYWYRQALGQGPEFLTYFNYEAQQDKSGLPNDRFSAERPEGSISTLTIQRTEQRDSAMYRCASSFGGGDSPLHFGNGTRLTVT.

This chain connects TRBV28 to TRBJ1-1; 10 bases fit TRBD1. The ends lost 6 bases at V and 4 bases at J; junction bases unmatched: 8. The CDR3 covers 15 residues. Germline V lookup: CDR1 MDHEN, CDR2 SYDVKM. CDR3 in amino acids: CASRSTRDRGTEAFF. The CDR3 region has the DNA TGTGCCAGCAGATCTACTCGGGACAGGGGCACTGAAGCTTTCTTT.

The chain couples TRBV30 to TRBJ1-2, with a weak D call TRBD1 (5 bases). Germline CDR1 GTSNPN, CDR2 SVGIG (reference sequence). Trimming removed 3 bases from V and 6 bases from J, with 32 bases in between. The CDR3 length is 19 residues. Here the CDR3 DNA reads TGTGCCTGGAGCGCACCTGGTAGCCTCGGGACTTACGTTGGGGATGGCTACACCTTC. Residues: CAWSAPGSLGTYVGDGYTF.

This chain connects TRBV18 to TRBJ2-1, with D hard to call. This CDR3 region has 13 residues. Germline V gives CDR1 KGHSH, CDR2 LQKENI. V was clipped by 0 bases and J by 8 bases, with 8 bases between them. This chain's CDR3 is CASSPPSLHEQFF. In DNA, the CDR3 is TGTGCCAGCTCACCACCGAGTTTGCATGAGCAGTTCTTC.

The gene calls are TRBV10-3 and TRBJ2-3, with D possibly matching TRBD2 (5 bases). Trimming cost V 0 bases and J 9 bases, with 22 bases left between them. CDR1 ENHRY and CDR2 SYGVKD come from the germline V gene. The CDR3 length is 17 residues. The CDR3 protein is CAISESPGRISRETQYF. CDR3 sequence (DNA): TGTGCCATCAGTGAGTCCCCCGGTCGAATCTCCCGGGAAACGCAGTATTTT.